This T cell receptor beta chain is drawn from a study of neurological immune-mediated disorders. TCRdb reanalysed the 5' RACE reads using MiXCR and keeps one entry per CDR3 protein. The sample holds fewer than 90,000 distinct CDR3 sequences, 10% to 13% seen once. This clonotype was counted ten times or more. The TCR originated in a middle-aged man in good health. The sample was PBMCs.

As DNA, the CDR3 is TGTGCCAGCAGCCCACAACTAGCGGGAGTCAATGAGCAGTACTTC. Translation gives CASSPQLAGVNEQYF. This rearrangement joins TRBV7-2 to TRBJ2-7; TRBD2 agrees at 11 bases. This CDR3 has 15 residues. The junction had 10 bases not matched to a gene; V was cut back by 5 bases and J by 7 bases. Germline assignment: CDR1 SGHTA and CDR2 FQGNSA.